This T cell receptor beta chain was identified in a study of regulatory T cells in long-lasting Graves disease (dated by TCRdb to about 2021). Study-level background: Patients with newly diagnosed Graves' disease had been on antithyroid drugs for under 3 months. This study used TCR sequencing and RNA sequencing of peripheral blood to compare persistent Graves' disease patients against newly diagnosed Graves' disease patients. The study was registered as a clinical trial and conducted in China. A total of approximately 35 samples were covered by TCR sequencing, comprising roughly 13 persistent and 20 newly diagnosed Graves' disease patients.

Beyond this particular receptor, the publication reports: Lower TCR Shannon entropy and fewer highly expanded clones were observed in persistent Graves' disease patients than in newly diagnosed patients, which suggested clonal expansion. Preferential use of TRBV28, TRBJ1-2 and TRBJ2-5 was observed in persistent disease, whereas TRBV20-1 and TRBJ2-1 were favored in newly diagnosed disease. Only peripheral blood was studied, because thyroid tissue, the primary lesion, was inaccessible. Patients with persistent disease shared more public clonotypes (around 2,700) than newly diagnosed patients did (approximately 970). The authors acknowledged the small sample size as a limitation that may reduce accuracy. Sequencing and analysis were restricted to the TCR beta chain.

The cysteine opens and the phenylalanine closes a CDR3 of 16 amino acids. The read is trimmed to its CDR3 DNA, 48 bases read in frame from base 1. Reading the germline V gene gives CDR1 MRHNA and CDR2 SNTAGT. V was cut back by 6 bases and J by 2 bases, leaving a gap of 18 bases between them. The library was built by means of multiplex PCR. The run used an Illumina HiSeq 4000. CDR3 regions were amplified by Arm-PCR with iRepertoire HTBI primers to construct TCR beta libraries. Before sequencing, the PCR products went through gel purification. For the original study's pipeline: Gene usage analysis of CDR3 amino acid clonotypes used the 60 to 75 TRBV and 12 to 15 TRBJ segments found across samples. Filtered high-quality paired reads were merged into contigs using COPE and FqMerger. BLAST was used to align contigs to IMGT TRBV, TRBD and TRBJ reference genes, and CDR3 was defined according to IMGT. Highly expanded clones were defined as clonotypes with a frequency above 0.1%. Shannon entropy served as the measure of repertoire diversity, while the Gini coefficient captured V-J evenness. A clonotype was considered public if more than one individual shared it. TCRdb cleaned the public reads at Q25 with fastp, built clones with MiXCR and kept in-frame beta chains. Merged by CDR3 protein, the rows form single entries marked with the most common genes and DNA. The V and J calls, along with clone size, are taken from TCRdb and not from the paper's own processing. For this sample there are 400,000 to 650,000 distinct CDR3 sequences; 16% appear just once. The ten biggest clones cover 20% to 25% of the sample.

The count of this clonotype is one. This receptor's antigen is unknown. Base qualities were left out, and no much larger clone turns up one base away. On its own, one read is weak support. This sample's time point label indicates: newly diagnosed GD, antithyroid drugs for less than 3 months. For both TCR sequencing and RNA sequencing, RNA was extracted from PBMCs in TRIzol. The diagnosis of Graves' disease followed American Thyroid Association guidelines. The patients came from an endocrinology department in Xi'an, China. From each patient, 7.5 to 9.5 milliliters of peripheral blood was collected into an EDTA anticoagulant tube. Ficoll Paque Plus density gradient separation was used to isolate PBMCs, and no further T cell sorting was performed. An Agilent 2100 Bioanalyzer and agarose gel were used to check RNA quality, while a NanoDrop 2000 measured RNA concentration. In addition, the sample was reused for a study of T cells in Graves' hyperthyroidism and ophthalmopathy. The second paper states: A patient counted as having stable Graves' hyperthyroidism if no progression to ophthalmopathy occurred over 18 months of follow-up. Hyperthyroidism patients were newly diagnosed, had a disease duration of under 2 months, and were aged 18 to 65 years. Any patient with an uncontrolled infection, another autoimmune disease, pregnancy or lactation was excluded. Diagnoses relied on clinical symptoms, serum thyroxine and TRAb, thyroid ultrasound and orbital computed tomography. The TCR CDR3 was subjected to a first round of RT-PCR using the HTBI primer set and the Qiagen OneStep RT-PCR kit. Most expanded thyroid clonotypes (frequency above 0.001) were also detected in blood, a finding suggesting that blood repertoires may reflect thyroid immune responses. A 13 V-J signature model separated ophthalmopathy from stable hyperthyroidism, with 87.88% sensitivity and 81.08% specificity in cross-validation and 80%/75% in testing. In validation, the model predicted progression to ophthalmopathy a median of roughly six months before onset, with 70% to 71% sensitivity and almost 75% specificity. To identify distinguishing TCR V-J signatures, a discovery cohort of about 100 patients was used, comprising 40 to 45 with Graves' ophthalmopathy and some 57 with stable Graves' hyperthyroidism. Prospective prediction of ophthalmopathy was tested in an independent validation cohort of 18 to 20 hyperthyroidism patients and 17 patients who later progressed to ophthalmopathy. For training and testing, the roughly 97 patients in the discovery cohort were randomly divided in a 7:3 ratio. Thyroid tissue and blood T-cell repertoires from more than 5 Graves' hyperthyroidism patients were also compared in the study. After blood sampling, hyperthyroidism patients were treated with methimazole at a starting dose of 30 mg daily, and ophthalmopathy patients were treated with high-dose intravenous methylprednisolone. Libraries were constructed in a second round of multiplex PCR, after which size selection and purification were performed. Paired-end sequencing of the libraries was performed with 100 bp reads on an Illumina HiSeq2000. SOAPnuke was used to process the raw data, with reads discarded if the reads contained adapters or uncalled bases, had a mean Phred below 15, or lacked an exact constant-primer or identifier match. COPE v1.2.5 was used to merge high-quality paired reads, and clonotypes were defined as unique nucleotide sequences. MiTCR v1.1 was used to align the clonotypes against IMGT TRBV, TRBD and TRBJ reference segments. The analysis was restricted to V-J combinations with a frequency above 0.0001, which together covered around 99% of the repertoires. The TCS score was defined as F50 (clonal expansion) divided by E x V (chaos), with BLOSUM62-based TCRdist calculated between CDR3 peptides within each V-J. Welch's t-statistics and random forest reduced some 510 V-J features to around 14, which were used in a naive Bayes classifier (R e1071). No statistical method was used to fix the sample size in advance, and group allocation was not hidden from the investigators. According to the paper, TCR Vbeta CDR3 sequencing was carried out on more than 120 peripheral blood samples, which came from about 45 ophthalmopathy, around 75 hyperthyroidism and some 17 progressor patients.

The V and J genes are TRBV6-4 and TRBJ2-3; TRBD2 is a weak D gene call, 6 bases matching. This clonotype was sampled from a woman aged 35-65 years with Graves disease. Donor details come from another sample of the same person, matched by shared clones. The sample was peripheral blood mononuclear cells (PBMCs), taken at new diagnosis, from a patient treated with antithyroid drugs. The DNA is as follows: TGTGCCAGCAGAGATAGGGCGGGACGGAACACAGATACGCAGTATTTT. Its amino acids are CASRDRAGRNTDTQYF.